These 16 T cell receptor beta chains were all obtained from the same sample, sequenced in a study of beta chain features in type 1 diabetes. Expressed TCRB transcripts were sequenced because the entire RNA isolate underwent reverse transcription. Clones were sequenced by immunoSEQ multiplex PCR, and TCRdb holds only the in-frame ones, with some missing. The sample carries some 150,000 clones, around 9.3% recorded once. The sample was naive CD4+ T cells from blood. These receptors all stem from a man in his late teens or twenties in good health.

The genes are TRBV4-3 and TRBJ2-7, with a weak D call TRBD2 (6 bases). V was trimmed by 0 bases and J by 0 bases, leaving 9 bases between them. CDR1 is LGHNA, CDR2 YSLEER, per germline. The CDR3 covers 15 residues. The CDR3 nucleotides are TGCGCCAGCAGCCAAGATCGGAGGGACTCCTACGAGCAGTACTTC. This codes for CASSQDRRDSYEQYF.

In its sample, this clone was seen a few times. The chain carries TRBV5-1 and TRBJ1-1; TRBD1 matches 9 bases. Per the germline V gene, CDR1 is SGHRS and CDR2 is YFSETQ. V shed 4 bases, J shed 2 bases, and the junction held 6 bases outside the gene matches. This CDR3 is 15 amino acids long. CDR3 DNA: TGCGCCAGCAGCAAAAGGACAGGGGTCAACACTGAAGCTTTCTTT. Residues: CASSKRTGVNTEAFF.

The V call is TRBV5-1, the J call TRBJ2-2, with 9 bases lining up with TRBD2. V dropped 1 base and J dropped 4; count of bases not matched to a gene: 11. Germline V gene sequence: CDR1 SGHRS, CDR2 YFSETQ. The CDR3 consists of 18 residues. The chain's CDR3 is CASSLIPSGVKFTGELFF. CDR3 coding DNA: TGCGCCAGCAGCTTGATACCTAGCGGGGTCAAATTCACCGGGGAGCTGTTTTTT. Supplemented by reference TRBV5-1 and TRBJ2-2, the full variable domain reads KAGVTQTPRYLIKTRGQQVTLSCSPISGHRSVSWYQQTPGQGLQFLFEYFSETQRNKGNFPGRFSGRQFSNSRSEMNVSTLELGDSALYLCASSLIPSGVKFTGELFFGEGSRLTVL.

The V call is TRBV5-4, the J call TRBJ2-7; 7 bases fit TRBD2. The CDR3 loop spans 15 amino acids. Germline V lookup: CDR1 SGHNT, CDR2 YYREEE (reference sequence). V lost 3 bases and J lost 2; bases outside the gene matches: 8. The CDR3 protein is CASSSRDYPTYEQYF. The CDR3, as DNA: TGTGCCAGCAGCTCCCGGGACTACCCTACCTACGAGCAGTACTTC.

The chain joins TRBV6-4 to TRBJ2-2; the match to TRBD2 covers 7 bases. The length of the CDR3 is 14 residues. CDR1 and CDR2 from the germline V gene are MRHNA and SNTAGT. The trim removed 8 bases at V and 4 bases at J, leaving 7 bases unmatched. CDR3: CASRSTGGTGELFF. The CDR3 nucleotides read TGTGCCAGCCGATCTACGGGGGGCACCGGGGAGCTGTTTTTT.

This CDR3 is CASTGSLSNSNQPQHF. The CDR3 bases are TGTGCCAGCACCGGCTCACTATCCAATAGCAATCAGCCCCAGCATTTT. The V and J genes are TRBV18 and TRBJ1-5; D is ambiguous. CDR1 and CDR2 from the germline V gene are KGHSH and LQKENI. The CDR3 runs to 16 residues. Trimming took off 8 bases at V and 0 bases at J, with 17 bases between the two ends.

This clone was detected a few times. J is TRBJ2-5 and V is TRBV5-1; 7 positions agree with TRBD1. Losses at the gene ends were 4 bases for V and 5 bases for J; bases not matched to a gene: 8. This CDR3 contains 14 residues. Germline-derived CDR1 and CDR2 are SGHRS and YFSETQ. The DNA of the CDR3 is TGCGCCAGCAGCAATAACAGGGGTAGTGAGACCCAGTACTTC. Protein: CASSNNRGSETQYF.

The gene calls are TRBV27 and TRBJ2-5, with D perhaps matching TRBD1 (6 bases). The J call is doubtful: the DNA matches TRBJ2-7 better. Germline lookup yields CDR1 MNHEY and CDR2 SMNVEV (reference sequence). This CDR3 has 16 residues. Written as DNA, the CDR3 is TGTGCCAGCAGAACAGGGCCCCAGGGGCTCTCCTACGAGCAGTACTTC. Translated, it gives CASRTGPQGLSYEQYF.

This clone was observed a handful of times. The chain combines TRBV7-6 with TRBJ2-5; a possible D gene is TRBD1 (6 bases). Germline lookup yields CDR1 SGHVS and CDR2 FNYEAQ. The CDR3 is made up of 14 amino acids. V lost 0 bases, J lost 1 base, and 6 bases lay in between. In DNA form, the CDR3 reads TGTGCCAGCAGCTTAGCGGGGGCCCAAGAGACCCAGTACTTC. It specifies CASSLAGAQETQYF.

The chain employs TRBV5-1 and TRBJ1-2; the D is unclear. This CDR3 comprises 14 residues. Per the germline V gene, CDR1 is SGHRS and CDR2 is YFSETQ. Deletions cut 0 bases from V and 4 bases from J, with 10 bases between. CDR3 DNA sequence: TGCGCCAGCAGCTTGGTCGCGGATACCTATGGCTACACCTTC. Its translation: CASSLVADTYGYTF.

The CDR3 bases are TGTGCCAGCAGCTTAGCGGGCCCCTGGGGAGCGGGGGTCGAGCAGTACTTC. Protein: CASSLAGPWGAGVEQYF. The chain has TRBV11-1 and TRBJ2-7, with 8 positions matching TRBD2. J lost 6 bases, V lost 0 bases, and 13 bases had no gene match. The CDR3 loop spans 17 amino acids. CDR1 and CDR2 (germline): SGHAT, FQDESV (reference sequence).

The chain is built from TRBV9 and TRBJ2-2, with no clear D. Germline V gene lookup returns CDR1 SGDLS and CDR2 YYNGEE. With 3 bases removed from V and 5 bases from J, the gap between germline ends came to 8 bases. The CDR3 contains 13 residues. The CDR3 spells CASSGIPTGELFF. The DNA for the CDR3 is TGTGCCAGCAGCGGTATTCCGACCGGGGAGCTGTTTTTT. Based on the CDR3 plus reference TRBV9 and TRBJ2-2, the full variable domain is DSGVTQTPKHLITATGQRVTLRCSPRSGDLSVYWYQQSLDQGLQFLIQYYNGEERAKGNILERFSAQQFPDLHSELNLSSLELGDSALYFCASSGIPTGELFFGEGSRLTVL.

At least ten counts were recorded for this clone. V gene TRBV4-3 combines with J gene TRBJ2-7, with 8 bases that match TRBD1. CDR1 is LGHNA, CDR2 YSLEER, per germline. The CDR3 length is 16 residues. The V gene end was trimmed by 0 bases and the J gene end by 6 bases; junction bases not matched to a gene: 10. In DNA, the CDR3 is TGCGCCAGCAGCCAAGATCGCGGGACAGGTCTCTTCGAGCAGTACTTC. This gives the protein CASSQDRGTGLFEQYF.

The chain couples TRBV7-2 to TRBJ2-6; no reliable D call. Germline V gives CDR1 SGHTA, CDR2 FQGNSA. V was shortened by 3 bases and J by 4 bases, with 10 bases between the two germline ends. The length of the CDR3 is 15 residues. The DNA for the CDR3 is TGTGCCAGCAGCTTCTGGCAGTTGGGGGCCAACGTCCTGACTTTC. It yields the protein CASSFWQLGANVLTF.

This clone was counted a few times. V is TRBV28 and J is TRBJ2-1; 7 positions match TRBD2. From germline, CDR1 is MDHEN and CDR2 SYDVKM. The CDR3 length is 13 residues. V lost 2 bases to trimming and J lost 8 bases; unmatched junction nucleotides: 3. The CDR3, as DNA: TGTGCCAGCAGTTTAACTAGCGCCCATGAGCAGTTCTTC. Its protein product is CASSLTSAHEQFF.

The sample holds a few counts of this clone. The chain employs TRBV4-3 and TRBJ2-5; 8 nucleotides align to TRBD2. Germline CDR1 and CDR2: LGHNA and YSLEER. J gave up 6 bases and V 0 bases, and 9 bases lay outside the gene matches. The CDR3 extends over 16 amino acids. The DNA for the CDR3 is TGCGCCAGCAGCCAAGATTACGGGGGGGCCTTTAAGACCCAGTACTTC. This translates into CASSQDYGGAFKTQYF.